Below, one T cell receptor beta chain is given with its context. The sample is drawn from a study of blood T cell repertoires in COVID-19. Study summary: The samples span acute and convalescent COVID-19 from the United States, Italy and Spain. PBMCs, B-cell-depleted T cells, or T cells provided the cDNA or gDNA that made up the material.

As processed by the authors: Amplifying reference gene primers gave estimates of nucleated cell counts. Only in-frame clones appear in the TCRdb table, and some are missing; sequencing was by immunoSEQ multiplex PCR. Clone size and the V and J calls come from that table; the DNA yielded D and trimming. Here the sample spans roughly 200,000 clones, roughly 73% being singletons. The CDR3 is 14 amino acids. Germline lookup yields CDR1 MDHEN and CDR2 SYDVKM. Between the trimmed V and J ends, which lost 3 bases and 7 bases, there was a span of 15 bases. Sequenced material: peripheral blood. The TCR originated in a woman aged 80 or over with active or convalescent COVID-19. The V gene is TRBV28, the J gene TRBJ1-1; no clear D. For the CDR3, the DNA is TGTGCCAGCAGTTTTCTTGCAGGCAATCATGAAGCTTTCTTT. Encoded protein: CASSFLAGNHEAFF.